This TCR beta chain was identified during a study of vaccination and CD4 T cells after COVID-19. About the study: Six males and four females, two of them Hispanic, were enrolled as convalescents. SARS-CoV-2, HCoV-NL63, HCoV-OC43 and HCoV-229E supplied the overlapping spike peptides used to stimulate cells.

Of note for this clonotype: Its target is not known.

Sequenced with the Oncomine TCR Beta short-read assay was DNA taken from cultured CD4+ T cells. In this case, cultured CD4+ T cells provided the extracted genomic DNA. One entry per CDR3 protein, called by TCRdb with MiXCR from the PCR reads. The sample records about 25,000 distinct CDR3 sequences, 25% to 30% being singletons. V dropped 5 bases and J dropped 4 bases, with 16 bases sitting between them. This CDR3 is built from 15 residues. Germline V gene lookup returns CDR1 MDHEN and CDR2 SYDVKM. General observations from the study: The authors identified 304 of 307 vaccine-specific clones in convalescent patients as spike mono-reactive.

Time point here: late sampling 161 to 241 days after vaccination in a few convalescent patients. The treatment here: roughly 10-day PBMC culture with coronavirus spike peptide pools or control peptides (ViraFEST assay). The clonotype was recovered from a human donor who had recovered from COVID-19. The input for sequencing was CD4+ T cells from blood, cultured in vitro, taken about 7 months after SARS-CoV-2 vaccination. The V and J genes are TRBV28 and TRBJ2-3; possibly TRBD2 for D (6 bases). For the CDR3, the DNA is TGTGCCAGCAGTATCGGTGGGACGGGAGCAGATACGCAGTATTTT. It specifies CASSIGGTGADTQYF.